Below are 3 T cell receptor beta chains sequenced from a single sample in a study of blood T cell repertoires in COVID-19. Profiled with immunoSEQ multiplex PCR; TCRdb holds only in-frame clones, not every one. The sample carries roughly 190,000 clones, around four fifths recorded once. Sequencing input: peripheral blood. The receptors stem from a woman between 35 and 50 years old with acute or convalescent COVID-19.

The chain has TRBV19 and TRBJ1-1; 8 nucleotides line up with TRBD1. Trimming removed 5 bases from V and 1 base from J; junction bases left unmatched: 6. The CDR3 sequence is 15 residues long. Germline CDR1 is LNHDA and CDR2 is SQIVND (reference sequence). This CDR3 is CASSAYRGRNTEAFF. The CDR3 DNA follows: TGTGCCAGTAGTGCCTACAGGGGGAGGAACACTGAAGCTTTCTTT.

The count of this clone is one. The chain recombines TRBV5-1 with TRBJ2-1; 8 bases line up with TRBD2. V was pared by 9 bases and J by 4 bases, with 24 bases of the junction left unmatched. From germline, CDR1 is SGHRS and CDR2 YFSETQ. The CDR3 contains 19 residues. CDR3 amino acids: CATHRPGLVATKEYNEQFF. The DNA of the CDR3 is TGCGCCACCCACCGACCGGGACTAGTGGCCACTAAGGAATACAATGAGCAGTTCTTC.

The chain couples TRBV19 to TRBJ2-2; 9 bases are shared with TRBD1. After removal of 4 bases from V and 1 base from J, the junction contained 4 bases not matched to a gene. Germline V gene sequence: CDR1 LNHDA, CDR2 SQIVND (reference sequence). The CDR3 loop spans 16 amino acids. CDR3 in DNA: TGTGCCAGTAGTAAGGGGGGACAGGGGAACACCGGGGAGCTGTTTTTT. This translates into CASSKGGQGNTGELFF.